This TCR beta chain was sequenced for a study of CD8 T cells in ankylosing spondylitis. TCRdb re-derived calls from the 5' RACE reads in MiXCR, one entry per CDR3 protein. The sample shows approximately 140,000 distinct CDR3 sequences, around 9% of them seen only once. CDR3 length: 14 amino acids. Germline V CDR1 and CDR2: SQVTM, ANQGSEA. Trimming took 7 bases from V and 7 from J; bases not matched to a gene: 8. The TCR sequence derives from a male donor with ankylosing spondylitis or in good health (not recorded which). Sequenced material: blood, either unsorted or a sorted T cell fraction (not recorded which). V gene TRBV29-1 combines with J gene TRBJ2-1; TRBD2 matches at 12 bases. The CDR3 spells CSGLAGVMGNEQFF. CDR3 DNA: TGCAGCGGACTAGCGGGAGTGATGGGTAATGAGCAGTTCTTC.